The clone carrying this TCR beta chain was picked up a small number of times. As yet, its antigen is unknown. This specimen belongs to a study of cytomegalovirus exposure and HLA in healthy donors. Whole-study findings and limits: A later analysis by the authors found several of the most significant clusters apparently linked to common viral pathogens.

The ends lost 1 base at V and 4 bases at J; junction bases unmatched: 5. The CDR3 runs to 15 residues. CDR1 is SGHTA and CDR2 is FQGNSA in the germline V gene. Both 60 Vbeta primers and 13 Jbeta primers went into the PCR. The repertoire was sequenced with immunoSEQ multiplex PCR; TCRdb's copy has only in-frame clones and lacks some. The sample yields roughly 97,000 clones, 73% seen once. Sample: PBMCs. The chain carries TRBV7-2 and TRBJ1-2, with 8 bases identical to TRBD1. The receptor was derived from a man in his forties in good health and CMV-seronegative. Here the CDR3 reads CASSLGQTGAYGYTF. The CDR3 DNA sequence: TGTGCCAGCAGCTTAGGTCAGACAGGGGCCTATGGCTACACCTTC.